The 2 T cell receptor beta chains below were found in one sample sequenced in a study of T cells in localized non-small cell lung cancer. Libraries were prepared by immunoSEQ multiplex PCR; TCRdb keeps only in-frame clonotypes and omits some of them. The data show about 3,000 clones, 25% to 35% seen once. The sample here was lung tumor tissue, taken before any cancer treatment. Every receptor here comes from a female donor of 60 years or more with stage II squamous cell lung carcinoma.

The chain links TRBV28 to TRBJ1-5, with D unresolved. CDR3 size: 13 residues. The V gene's germline CDR1 is MDHEN and CDR2 SYDVKM. Trimming stripped 3 bases from V and 7 bases from J, with 10 bases between. The CDR3 DNA reads as TGTGCCAGCAGTTTCCTACCCCCCCAGCCCCAGCATTTT. This sequence encodes CASSFLPPQPQHF.

This chain uses TRBV11-3 with TRBJ2-7; possible D gene TRBD2, 7 bases. CDR1 is SGHNT, CDR2 YENEEA, per germline. The CDR3 totals 16 residues. V was clipped by 5 bases and J by 7 bases, with 24 bases between them. The CDR3 loop is CASSTGTGGGYTEQYF. As DNA, the CDR3 is TGTGCCAGCAGCACCGGAACGGGCGGGGGCTATACAGAGCAGTACTTC.